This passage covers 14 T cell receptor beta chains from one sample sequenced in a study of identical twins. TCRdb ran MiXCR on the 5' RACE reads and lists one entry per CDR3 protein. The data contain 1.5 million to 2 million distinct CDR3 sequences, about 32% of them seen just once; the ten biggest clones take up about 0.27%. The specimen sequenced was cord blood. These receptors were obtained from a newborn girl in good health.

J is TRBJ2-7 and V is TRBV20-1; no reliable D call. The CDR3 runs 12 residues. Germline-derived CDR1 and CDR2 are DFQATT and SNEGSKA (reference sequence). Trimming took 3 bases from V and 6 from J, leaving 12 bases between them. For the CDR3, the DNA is TGCAGTGCTAGTGCTAGTTACGCCGAGCAGTACTTC. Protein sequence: CSASASYAEQYF.

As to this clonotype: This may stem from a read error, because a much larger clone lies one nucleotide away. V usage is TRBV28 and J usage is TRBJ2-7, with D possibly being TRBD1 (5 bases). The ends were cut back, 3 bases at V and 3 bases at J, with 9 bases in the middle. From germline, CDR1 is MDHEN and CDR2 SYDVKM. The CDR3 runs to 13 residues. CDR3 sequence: CASSFRVGYEQYF. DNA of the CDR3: TGTGCCAGCAGTTTCAGGGTAGGCTACGAGCAGTACTTC.

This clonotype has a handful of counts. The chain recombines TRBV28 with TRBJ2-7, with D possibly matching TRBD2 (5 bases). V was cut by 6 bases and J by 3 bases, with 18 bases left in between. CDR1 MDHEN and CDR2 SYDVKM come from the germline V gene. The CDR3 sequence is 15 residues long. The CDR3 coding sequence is TGTGCCAGCAGGTTCCTGGCCGGGGATGTCTACGAGCAGTACTTC. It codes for CASRFLAGDVYEQYF.

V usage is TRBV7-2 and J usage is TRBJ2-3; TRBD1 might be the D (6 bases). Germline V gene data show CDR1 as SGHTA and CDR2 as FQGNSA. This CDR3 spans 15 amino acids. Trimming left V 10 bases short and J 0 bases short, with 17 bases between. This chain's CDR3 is CATWAGDPSTDTQYF. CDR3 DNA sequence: TGTGCCACCTGGGCAGGGGACCCCAGCACAGATACGCAGTATTTT.

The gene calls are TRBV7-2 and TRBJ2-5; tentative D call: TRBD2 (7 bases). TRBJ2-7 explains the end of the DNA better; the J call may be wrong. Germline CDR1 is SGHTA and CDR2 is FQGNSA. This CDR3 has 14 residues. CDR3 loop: CASSLGLGGGEQYF. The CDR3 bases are TGTGCCAGCAGCTTAGGGCTGGGAGGGGGCGAGCAGTACTTC.

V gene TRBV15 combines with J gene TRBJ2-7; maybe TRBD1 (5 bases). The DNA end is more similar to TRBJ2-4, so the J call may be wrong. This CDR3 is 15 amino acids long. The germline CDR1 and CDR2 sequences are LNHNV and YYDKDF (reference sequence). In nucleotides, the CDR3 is TGTGCCACCAGCAGAAATGGTCCAGGGATGGACATTCAGTACTTC. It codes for CATSRNGPGMDIQYF.

CDR3 nucleotide sequence: TGCAGTGCTAGACGTTGGGATGAGCAGTACTTC. Amino acid sequence: CSARRWDEQYF. The chain carries TRBV20-1 and TRBJ2-7; no clear D. The V gene's germline CDR1 is DFQATT and CDR2 SNEGSKA (reference sequence). The CDR3 length is 11 residues. Trimming shortened V by 2 bases and J by 7 bases, and 9 bases separated the two germline ends.

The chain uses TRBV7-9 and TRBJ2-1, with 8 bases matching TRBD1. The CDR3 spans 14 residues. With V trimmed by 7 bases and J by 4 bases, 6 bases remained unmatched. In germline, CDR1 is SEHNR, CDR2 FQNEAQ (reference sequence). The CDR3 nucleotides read TGTGCCAGCATCTACCAGGGGGCTTACAATGAGCAGTTCTTC. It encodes CASIYQGAYNEQFF.

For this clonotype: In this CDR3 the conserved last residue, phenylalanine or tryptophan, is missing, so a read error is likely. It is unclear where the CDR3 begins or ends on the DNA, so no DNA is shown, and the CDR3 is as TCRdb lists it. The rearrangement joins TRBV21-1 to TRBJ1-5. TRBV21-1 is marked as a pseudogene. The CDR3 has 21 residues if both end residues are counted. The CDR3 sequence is CASSKATLSPPLGGKGQPQHL.

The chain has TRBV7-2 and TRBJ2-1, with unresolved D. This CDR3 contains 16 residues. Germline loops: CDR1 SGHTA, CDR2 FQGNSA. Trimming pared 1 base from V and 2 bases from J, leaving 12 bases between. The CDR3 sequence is CASSLVLGLAYNEQFF. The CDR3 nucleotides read TGTGCCAGCAGCTTAGTGTTAGGCCTAGCCTACAATGAGCAGTTCTTC.

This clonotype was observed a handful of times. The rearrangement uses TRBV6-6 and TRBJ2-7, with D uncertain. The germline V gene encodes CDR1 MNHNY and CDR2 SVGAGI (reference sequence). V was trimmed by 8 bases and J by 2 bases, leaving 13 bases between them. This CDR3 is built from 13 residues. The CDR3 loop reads CASQPATTYEQYF. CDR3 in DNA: TGTGCCAGCCAACCTGCGACCACCTACGAGCAGTACTTC.

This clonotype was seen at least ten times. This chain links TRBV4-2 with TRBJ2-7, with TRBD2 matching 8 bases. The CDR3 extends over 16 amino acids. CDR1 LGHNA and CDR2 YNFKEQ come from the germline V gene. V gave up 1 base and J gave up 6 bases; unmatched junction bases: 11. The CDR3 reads CASSQGWTSFGTEQYF. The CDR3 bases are TGTGCCAGCAGCCAAGGTTGGACTAGCTTCGGAACCGAGCAGTACTTC.

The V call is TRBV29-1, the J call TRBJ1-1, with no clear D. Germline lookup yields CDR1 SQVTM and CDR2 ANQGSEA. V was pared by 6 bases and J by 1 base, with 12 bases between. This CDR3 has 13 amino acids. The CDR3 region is CSVLDGSNTEAFF. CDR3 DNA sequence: TGCAGCGTCCTGGACGGTTCGAACACTGAAGCTTTCTTT.

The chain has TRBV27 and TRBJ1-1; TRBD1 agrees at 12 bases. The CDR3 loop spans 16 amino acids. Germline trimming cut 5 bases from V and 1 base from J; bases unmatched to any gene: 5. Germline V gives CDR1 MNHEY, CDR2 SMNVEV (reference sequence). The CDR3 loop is CASSPRGQGANTEAFF. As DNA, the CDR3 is TGTGCCAGCAGTCCCCGGGGACAGGGGGCGAACACTGAAGCTTTCTTT.